The source of this TCR beta chain is a study of blood T cell repertoires in COVID-19. Background on the study: The analysed material was cDNA or gDNA that came from T cells, B-cell-depleted T cells, or PBMCs.

Libraries were prepared by immunoSEQ multiplex PCR; TCRdb keeps only in-frame clonotypes and omits some of them. The data contain 200,000 to 250,000 clones, around nine tenths of them singletons. A Seattle source enrolled patients during active infection and followed them longitudinally. This CDR3 is built from 15 residues. CDR1 is SGHTA and CDR2 is FQGNSA in the germline V gene. Trimming at V came to 1 base and at J to 4 bases, leaving 2 bases not matched to a gene. The sequenced sample consisted of peripheral blood. The chain has TRBV7-2 and TRBJ1-5; 9 bases match TRBD1. The clonotype comes from a man aged 60 to 69 with COVID-19, enrolled during active disease. The CDR3 region has the DNA TGTGCCAGCAGCTTAGGTGGGACAGGGAATCAGCCCCAGCATTTT. Translation: CASSLGGTGNQPQHF.